Included here is one TCR beta chain sequence, with context. These data originate in a study of blood T cell repertoires in COVID-19. About the study: T cells, B-cell-depleted T cells, or PBMCs provided the cDNA or gDNA that served as material.

The method was immunoSEQ multiplex PCR; TCRdb's version includes in-frame clones alone and lacks a portion of them. The repertoire holds about 130,000 clones, roughly 87% seen once, with 27% in the top ten. The receptor was derived from a woman older than 75 with acute or convalescent COVID-19. What was sequenced was peripheral blood.

Here the CDR3 reads CASSDVGPGINEQFF. The CDR3 nucleotides are TGTGCCAGCAGTGATGTCGGGCCAGGGATTAATGAGCAGTTCTTC. The chain recombines TRBV2 with TRBJ2-1; a possible D gene is TRBD1 (5 bases). CDR1 and CDR2 from the germline V gene are SNHLY and FYNNEI. The length of the CDR3 is 15 residues. Between the trimmed V and J ends, which lost 3 bases and 7 bases, there was a span of 16 bases.